One sample yielded the 19 T cell receptor beta chains listed below, sequenced in a study of Graves' ophthalmopathy and Graves' hyperthyroidism listed by TCRdb under 2018. Instrument on record: Illumina HiSeq 2000. TCR beta CDR3 regions were amplified from RNA transcripts for repertoire sequencing. The first round was an RT-PCR using HTBI primers with the Qiagen OneStep RT-PCR kit, and this first round was followed by a second-round multiplex PCR, then size selection and purification. The public reads were quality trimmed at Q25 with fastp and then assembled into clones with MiXCR by TCRdb, keeping productive beta chains. Records with the same CDR3 protein are collapsed into one entry carrying the most frequent genes and DNA. In this sample the table shows some 750,000 distinct CDR3 sequences, approximately 40% of which occur a single time. The leading ten clones occupy 44% of the sample. The specimen was peripheral blood. These receptors were taken from an adult man with Graves' ophthalmopathy.

The chain has TRBV19 and TRBJ1-1; 8 bases are shared with TRBD1. Unmatched junction bases numbered 13, after V lost 10 bases and J lost 0 bases. CDR3 length equals 16 residues. Germline-derived CDR1 and CDR2 are LNHDA and SQIVND (reference sequence). The CDR3 region has the DNA TGTGCCAATAGAAACAGGGGGTATAACATGAACACTGAAGCTTTCTTT. The encoded protein is CANRNRGYNMNTEAFF.

V and J are TRBV29-1 and TRBJ1-1, with 10 bases aligning to TRBD1. CDR1 is SQVTM, CDR2 ANQGSEA, per germline. With 3 bases clipped from V and 11 bases from J, the junction kept 18 bases outside the gene matches. CDR3 length: 16 residues. CDR3 region: CSVEGGTGVVLSVAFF. The DNA for the CDR3 is TGCAGCGTTGAGGGGGGGACAGGGGTCGTTTTATCAGTGGCTTTCTTT.

V and J are TRBV7-2 and TRBJ1-6; D is perhaps TRBD1 (6 bases). Per germline, CDR1 SGHTA and CDR2 FQGNSA. The CDR3 contains 13 residues. The V end lost 5 bases, the J end lost 10 bases, and 12 bases lay between the germline ends. The CDR3 DNA follows: TGTGCCAGCAGCCCGCCCGGGGGCTCACCCCTCCACTTT. Its translation is CASSPPGGSPLHF.

This clonotype was seen only a few times. The gene calls are TRBV2 and TRBJ1-2, with D maybe TRBD1 (5 bases). The CDR3 runs to 14 residues. With 5 bases removed from V and 0 bases from J, the gap between germline ends came to 10 bases. Germline CDR1 is SNHLY and CDR2 is FYNNEI. In DNA, the CDR3 is TGTGCCAGCAGTTCCCCGGGACCTAACTATGGCTACACCTTC. Translation: CASSSPGPNYGYTF.

The table lists this clonotype with a few counts. The V and J genes are TRBV6-6 and TRBJ1-2; no clear D. The CDR3 loop spans 13 amino acids. CDR1 is MNHNY, CDR2 SVGAGI, per germline (reference sequence). Trimming shortened V by 0 bases and J by 8 bases, and 10 bases separated the two germline ends. CDR3 sequence: CASSYSIKWGYTF. The CDR3 DNA reads TGTGCCAGCAGTTACTCGATAAAGTGGGGCTACACCTTC.

The chain has TRBV10-3 and TRBJ2-7; perhaps D is TRBD1 or TRBD2 (5 bases each). CDR1 ENHRY and CDR2 SYGVKD come from the germline V gene. The CDR3 has 15 residues. V was pared by 5 bases and J by 4 bases, with 18 bases between. The CDR3 region is CAISTGPGRLYEQYF. The CDR3, as DNA: TGTGCCATCAGTACAGGTCCGGGGAGACTGTACGAGCAGTACTTC.

CDR3 amino acids: CATSRVGTGEQFF. The CDR3 DNA reads TGTGCCACCAGCAGAGTTGGCACGGGTGAGCAGTTCTTC. This chain joins TRBV15 and TRBJ2-1; unclear D gene. V shed 1 base and J shed 9 bases, with 10 bases lying between them. Germline V lookup: CDR1 LNHNV, CDR2 YYDKDF (reference sequence). The CDR3 is 13 amino acids.

Ten or more counts support this clonotype. The chain employs TRBV2 and TRBJ1-6; D perhaps matches TRBD1 (5 bases). This CDR3 is built from 14 residues. V lost 6 bases, J lost 5 bases, and 11 bases lay in between. The germline V gene encodes CDR1 SNHLY and CDR2 FYNNEI. The CDR3 region is CASSEGRNNSPLHF. In DNA, the CDR3 is TGTGCCAGCAGCGAGGGACGGAATAATTCACCCCTCCACTTT.

This clonotype showed up many times. The V call is TRBV7-9, the J call TRBJ2-5; D is perhaps TRBD2 (5 bases). The CDR3 sequence is 13 residues long. V lost 7 bases and J lost 13, with 22 bases in between. The germline V gene has CDR1 SEHNR and CDR2 FQNEAQ (reference sequence). CDR3 DNA sequence: TGTGCCAGCACCCTAAATAGGGAGTCTCCTTCGTACTTC. Translated: CASTLNRESPSYF. Drawing the rest from reference TRBV7-9 and TRBJ2-5, the complete variable domain is DTGVSQNPRHKITKRGQNVTFRCDPISEHNRLYWYRQTLGQGPEFLTYFQNEAQLEKSRLLSDRFSAERPKGSFSTLEIQRTEQGDSAMYLCASTLNRESPSYFGPGTRLLVL.

A remark on this clonotype: Mismatch with germline at one junction end may stem from a read error. The rearrangement uses TRBV19 and TRBJ1-2; tentatively, D is TRBD1 (5 bases). The CDR3 contains 13 residues. Germline V gene lookup returns CDR1 LNHDA and CDR2 SQIVND (reference sequence). CDR3 nucleotides: TGTGCCAGTAGTCCGGGACGGAACTATGGCGACACCTTC. Amino acids: CASSPGRNYGDTF. Variable domain in full (rest from reference TRBV19 and TRBJ1-2): DGGITQSPKYLFRKEGQNVTLSCEQNLNHDAMYWYRQDPGQGLRLIYYSQIVNDFQKGDIAEGYSVSREKKESFPLTVTSAQKNPTAFYLCASSPGRNYGDTFGSGTRLTVV.

This clonotype was seen only a few times. This rearrangement joins TRBV18 to TRBJ1-3; D might be TRBD1 (5 bases). Germline V gene data show CDR1 as KGHSH and CDR2 as LQKENI. V lost 3 bases and J lost 4, with 10 bases in between. This CDR3 is 14 amino acids long. The CDR3 DNA follows: TGTGCCAGCTCACCGGTGGGGCTCGGAAACACCATATATTTT. Protein: CASSPVGLGNTIYF. Full variable domain (missing parts from reference TRBV18 and TRBJ1-3): NAGVMQNPRHLVRRRGQEARLRCSPMKGHSHVYWYRQLPEEGLKFMVYLQKENIIDESGMPKERFSAEFPKEGPSILRIQQVVRGDSAAYFCASSPVGLGNTIYFGEGSWLTVV.

There are many counts of this clonotype. The V call is TRBV12-3 or TRBV12-4, the J call TRBJ2-7, with a tentative D call TRBD1 (5 bases). The V gene lost 4 bases and the J gene lost 3 bases, with 16 bases spanning the gap. The CDR3 is 15 amino acids. The CDR3 protein is CASSSYSGSRYEQYF. CDR3 sequence (DNA): TGTGCCAGCAGTTCCTACTCAGGGTCTCGCTACGAGCAGTACTTC.

With regard to this clonotype: The junction does not match germline at one end; this may be a read error. The chain recombines TRBV7-2 with TRBJ1-1, with D unresolved. The CDR3 totals 16 residues. Germline V gene lookup returns CDR1 SGHTA and CDR2 FQGNSA. CDR3 nucleotide sequence: TGTGCCAGCAGCGATACAGACGGGCCAGCGAACACTGAAGCCTTCTTT. Protein: CASSDTDGPANTEAFF.

This clonotype appeared a single time. The chain carries TRBV11-2 and TRBJ2-3; 15 nucleotides line up with TRBD2. The trim removed 3 bases at V and 2 bases at J, leaving 3 bases unmatched. The CDR3 has 17 residues. Germline CDR1 is SGHAT and CDR2 is FQNNGV. The CDR3 region is CASSFGTSGRTTDTQYF. Here the CDR3 DNA reads TGTGCCAGCAGCTTCGGGACTAGCGGGAGGACCACAGATACGCAGTATTTT.

This clonotype was observed a few times. The chain combines TRBV25-1 with TRBJ2-7; D is uncertain. The CDR3 length is 13 residues. Looked up from germline, CDR1 is MGHDK and CDR2 is SYGVNS. V was shortened by 5 bases and J by 4 bases, with 12 bases between the two germline ends. CDR3 region: CASSLTGKYEQYF. CDR3 nucleotide sequence: TGTGCCAGCAGTTTGACTGGGAAGTACGAGCAGTACTTC.

The chain couples TRBV27 to TRBJ2-7; D remains ambiguous. The length of the CDR3 is 14 residues. CDR1 and CDR2 (germline): MNHEY, SMNVEV (reference sequence). V was shortened by 5 bases and J by 2 bases, with 13 bases between the two germline ends. The CDR3 loop is CASSVKPSPYEQYF. DNA for the CDR3: TGTGCCAGCAGTGTAAAACCCTCCCCCTACGAGCAGTACTTC.

This clonotype was detected once. The chain links TRBV25-1 to TRBJ1-5; D possibly corresponds to TRBD1 (6 bases). The CDR3 totals 14 residues. CDR1 is MGHDK, CDR2 SYGVNS, per germline. The V and J ends lost 7 bases and 7 bases respectively, with 17 bases between them. The chain's CDR3 is CASTLGGAHQPQHF. The CDR3 coding sequence is TGTGCCAGCACCCTGGGGGGGGCTCACCAGCCCCAGCATTTT.

In its sample, this clonotype was seen a few times. The chain couples TRBV12-3 or TRBV12-4 to TRBJ1-4; tentative D call: TRBD1 (6 bases). The length of the CDR3 is 15 residues. With 1 base removed from V and 8 bases from J, the gap between germline ends came to 14 bases. The CDR3 nucleotides are TGTGCCAGCAGTTTAGGTACAGGGAAGGAAGAAAAACTGTTTTTT. Translation: CASSLGTGKEEKLFF.

This clonotype has a count of ten or more. The rearrangement links TRBV2 to TRBJ2-7; a possible D gene is TRBD1 (6 bases). Trimming took 3 bases from V and 1 from J, leaving 13 bases between them. The germline V gene encodes CDR1 SNHLY and CDR2 FYNNEI. CDR3 size: 15 residues. The CDR3 reads CASSEDRLASYEQYF. The CDR3 bases are TGTGCCAGCAGTGAGGACAGACTGGCGTCCTACGAGCAGTACTTC.